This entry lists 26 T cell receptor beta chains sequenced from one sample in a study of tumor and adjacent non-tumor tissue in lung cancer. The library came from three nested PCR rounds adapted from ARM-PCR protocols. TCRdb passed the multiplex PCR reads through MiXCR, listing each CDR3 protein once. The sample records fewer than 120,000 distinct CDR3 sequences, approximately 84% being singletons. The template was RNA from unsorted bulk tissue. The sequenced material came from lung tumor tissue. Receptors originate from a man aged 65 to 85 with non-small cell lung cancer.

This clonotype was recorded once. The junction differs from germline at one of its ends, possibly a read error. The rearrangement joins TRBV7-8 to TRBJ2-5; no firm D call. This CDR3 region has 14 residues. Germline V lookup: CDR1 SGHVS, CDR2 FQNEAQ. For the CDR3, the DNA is TGTTCCAGTAGCTTAGAACTGGGTCGAGAGACCCAGTACTTC. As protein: CSSSLELGRETQYF. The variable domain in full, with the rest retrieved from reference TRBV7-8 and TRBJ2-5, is GAGVSQSPRYKVAKRGQDVALRCDPISGHVSLFWYQQALGQGPEFLTYFQNEAQLDKSGLPSDRFFAERPEGSVSTLKIQRTQQEDSAVYLCSSSLELGRETQYFGPGTRLLVL.

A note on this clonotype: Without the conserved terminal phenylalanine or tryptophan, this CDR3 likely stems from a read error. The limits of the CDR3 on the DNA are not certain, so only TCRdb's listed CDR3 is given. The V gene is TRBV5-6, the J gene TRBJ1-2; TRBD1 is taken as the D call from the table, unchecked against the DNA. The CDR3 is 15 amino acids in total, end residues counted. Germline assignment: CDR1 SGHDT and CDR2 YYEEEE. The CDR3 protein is CASSRIDRANYGYIL.

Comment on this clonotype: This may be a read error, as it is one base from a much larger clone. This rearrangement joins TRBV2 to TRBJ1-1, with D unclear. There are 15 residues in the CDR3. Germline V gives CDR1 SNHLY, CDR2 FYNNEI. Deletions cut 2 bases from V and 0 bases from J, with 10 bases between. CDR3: CASSEYGMVNTEAFF. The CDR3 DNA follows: TGTGCCAGCAGTGAATATGGCATGGTGAACACTGAAGCTTTCTTT.

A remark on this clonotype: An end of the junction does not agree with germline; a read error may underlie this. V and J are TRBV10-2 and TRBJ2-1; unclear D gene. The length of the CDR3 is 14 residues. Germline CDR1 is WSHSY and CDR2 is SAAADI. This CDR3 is CASSEPPRVHEQFF. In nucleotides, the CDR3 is TGCGCAAGCAGTGAGCCTCCACGAGTACATGAGCAGTTCTTC.

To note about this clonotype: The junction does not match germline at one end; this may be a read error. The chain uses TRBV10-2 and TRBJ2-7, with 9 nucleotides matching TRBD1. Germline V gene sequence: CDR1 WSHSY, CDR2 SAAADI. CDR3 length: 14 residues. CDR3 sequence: CASLFGTGYDEQYF. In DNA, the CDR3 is TGCGCCAGTCTATTCGGGACAGGGTATGACGAGCAGTACTTT.

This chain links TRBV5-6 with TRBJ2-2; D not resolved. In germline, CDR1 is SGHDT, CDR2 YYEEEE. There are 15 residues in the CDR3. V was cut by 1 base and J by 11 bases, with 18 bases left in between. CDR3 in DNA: TGTGCCAGCAGCTTGTATGGCGTAAATACCGATGAGCTGTTTTTT. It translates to CASSLYGVNTDELFF.

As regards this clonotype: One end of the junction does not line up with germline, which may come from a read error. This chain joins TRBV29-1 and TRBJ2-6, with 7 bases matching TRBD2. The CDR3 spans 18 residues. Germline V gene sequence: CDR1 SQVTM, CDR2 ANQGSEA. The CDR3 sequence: CSVVGERGGSYGANVLTF. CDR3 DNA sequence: TGCAGTGTTGTGGGGGAAAGGGGAGGGTCCTATGGGGCCAACGTCCTGACTTTC.

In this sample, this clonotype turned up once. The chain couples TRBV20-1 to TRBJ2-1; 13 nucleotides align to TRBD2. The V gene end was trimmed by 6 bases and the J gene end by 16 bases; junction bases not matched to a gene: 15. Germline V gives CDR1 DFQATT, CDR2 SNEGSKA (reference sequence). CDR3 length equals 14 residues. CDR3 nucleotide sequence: TGCAGTGCACTAGCGGGGGGGCAGGAATTTGAGCGATTCTTC. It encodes CSALAGGQEFERFF.

As DNA, the CDR3 is TGTGCCAGCAGCTTACATGTGCGGGACTGGGCATCCTATAATGAGCAGTACGTC. This translates into CASSLHVRDWASYNEQYV. The chain couples TRBV11-2 to TRBJ2-1, with D possibly matching TRBD2 (6 bases). The J call may be in error: the DNA end matches TRBJ2-7 better. The CDR3 contains 18 residues. The V gene's germline CDR1 is SGHAT and CDR2 FQNNGV.

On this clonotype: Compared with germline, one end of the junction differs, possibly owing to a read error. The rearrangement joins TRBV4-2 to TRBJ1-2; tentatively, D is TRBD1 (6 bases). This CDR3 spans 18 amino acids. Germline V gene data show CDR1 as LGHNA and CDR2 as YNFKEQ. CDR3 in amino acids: CASSQETGVVGHFYGYTF. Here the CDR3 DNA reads TGTGCTAGCAGCCAAGAGACCGGAGTCGTGGGACACTTTTATGGCTACACCTTC.

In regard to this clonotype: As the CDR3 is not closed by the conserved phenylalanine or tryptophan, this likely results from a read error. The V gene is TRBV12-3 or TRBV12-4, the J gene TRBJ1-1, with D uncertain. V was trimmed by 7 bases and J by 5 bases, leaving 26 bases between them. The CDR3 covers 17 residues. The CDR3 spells CASTFAGLSLVGTEAFI. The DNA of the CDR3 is TGTGCCAGCACTTTCGCGGGTCTGTCTCTAGTGGGAACTGAAGCTTTCATT.

CDR3 coding DNA: TGCAGCGTTGAAGATATAGGGGTTCGTGAGCAGTTCTTC. It is translated as CSVEDIGVREQFF. V gene TRBV29-1 combines with J gene TRBJ2-1; possibly TRBD1 for D (5 bases). V gave up 0 bases and J gave up 9 bases, with 12 bases separating them. This CDR3 is 13 amino acids long. Germline loops: CDR1 SQVTM, CDR2 ANQGSEA.

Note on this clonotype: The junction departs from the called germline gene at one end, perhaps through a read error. The CDR3 spells CASSLVRLGDERYF. The CDR3 DNA is TGTGCGAGCAGCTTAGTCCGATTAGGGGACGAGCGGTACTTC. J is TRBJ2-7 and V is TRBV11-1, with D tentatively TRBD1 or TRBD2 (5 bases each). Germline V CDR1 and CDR2: SGHAT, FQDESV (reference sequence). This CDR3 has 14 amino acids.

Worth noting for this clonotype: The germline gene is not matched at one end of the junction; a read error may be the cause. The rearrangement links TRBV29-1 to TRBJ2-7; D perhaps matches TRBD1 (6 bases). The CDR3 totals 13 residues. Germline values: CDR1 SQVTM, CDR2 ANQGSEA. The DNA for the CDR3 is TGCAGCATCACACAGGGTACACCGTACGAACAGTACTTC. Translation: CSITQGTPYEQYF.

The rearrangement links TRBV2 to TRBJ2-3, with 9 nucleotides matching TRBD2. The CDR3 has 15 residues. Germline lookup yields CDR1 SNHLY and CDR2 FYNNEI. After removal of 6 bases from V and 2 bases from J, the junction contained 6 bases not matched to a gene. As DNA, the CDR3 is TGTGCCAGCAGGCTAGCGGGAACTTTCACAGATACGCAGTATTTT. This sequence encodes CASRLAGTFTDTQYF.

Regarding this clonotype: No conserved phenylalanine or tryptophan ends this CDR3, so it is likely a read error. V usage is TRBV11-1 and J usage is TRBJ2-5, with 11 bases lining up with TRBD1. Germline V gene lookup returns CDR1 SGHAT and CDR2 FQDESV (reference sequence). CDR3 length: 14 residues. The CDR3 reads CAIKRTGGAETQYI. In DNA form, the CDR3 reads TGTGCCATCAAGAGGACAGGGGGCGCGGAGACTCAGTACATC.

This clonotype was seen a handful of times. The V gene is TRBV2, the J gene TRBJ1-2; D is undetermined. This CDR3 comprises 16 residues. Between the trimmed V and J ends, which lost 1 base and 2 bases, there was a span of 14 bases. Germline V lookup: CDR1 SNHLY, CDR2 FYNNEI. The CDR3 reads CASSEECSEHNYGYTF. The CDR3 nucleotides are TGTGCCAGCAGTGAAGAGTGCTCCGAACACAACTATGGCTACACCTTC.

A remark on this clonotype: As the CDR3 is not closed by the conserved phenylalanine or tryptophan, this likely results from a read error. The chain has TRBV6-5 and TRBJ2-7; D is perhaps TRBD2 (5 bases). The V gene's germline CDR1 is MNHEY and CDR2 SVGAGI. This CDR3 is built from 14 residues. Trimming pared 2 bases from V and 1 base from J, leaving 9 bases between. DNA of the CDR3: TGTGCCAGCAGTTACGTGAGAGGGTCCTACGAGCAGTACCTC. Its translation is CASSYVRGSYEQYL.

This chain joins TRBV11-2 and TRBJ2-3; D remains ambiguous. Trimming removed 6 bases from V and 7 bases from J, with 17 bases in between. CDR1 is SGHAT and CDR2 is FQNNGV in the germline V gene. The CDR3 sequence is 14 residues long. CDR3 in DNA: TGTGCCAGCAGACAGACGGCCACAGCAAATACGCAGTATTTT. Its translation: CASRQTATANTQYF.

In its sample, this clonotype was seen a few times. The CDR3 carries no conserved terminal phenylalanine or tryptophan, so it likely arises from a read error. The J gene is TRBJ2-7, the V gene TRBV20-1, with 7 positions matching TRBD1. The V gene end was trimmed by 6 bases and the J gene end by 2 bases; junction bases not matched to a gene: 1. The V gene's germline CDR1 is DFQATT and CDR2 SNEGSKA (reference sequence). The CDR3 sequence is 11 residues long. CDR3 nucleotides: TGCAGTGCAGGGGGCGCCTACGAGCAGTACTAC. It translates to CSAGGAYEQYY.

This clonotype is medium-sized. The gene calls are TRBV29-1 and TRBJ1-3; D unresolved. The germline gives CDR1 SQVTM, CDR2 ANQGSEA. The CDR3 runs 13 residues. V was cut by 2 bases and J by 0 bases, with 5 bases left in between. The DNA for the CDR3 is TGCAGCGTTGAAAGCGTCTCTGGAAACACCATATATTTT. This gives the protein CSVESVSGNTIYF. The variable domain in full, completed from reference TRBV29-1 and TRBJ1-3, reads SAVISQKPSRDICQRGTSLTIQCQVDSQVTMMFWYRQQPGQSLTLIATANQGSEATYESGFVIDKFPISRPNLTFSTLTVSNMSPEDSSIYLCSVESVSGNTIYFGEGSWLTVV.

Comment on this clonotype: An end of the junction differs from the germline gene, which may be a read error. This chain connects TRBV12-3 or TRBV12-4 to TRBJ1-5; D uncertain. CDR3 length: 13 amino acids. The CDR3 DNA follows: TGTACCAGCAGTTGCGACGGGGTTCAGCCCCAGCATTTT. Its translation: CTSSCDGVQPQHF.

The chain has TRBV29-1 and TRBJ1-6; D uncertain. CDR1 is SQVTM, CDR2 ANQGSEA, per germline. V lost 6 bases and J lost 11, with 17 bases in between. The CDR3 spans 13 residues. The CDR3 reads CSVTGRGSPPLHF. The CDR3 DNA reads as TGCAGCGTGACTGGGAGAGGTAGTCCACCCCTCCACTTT.

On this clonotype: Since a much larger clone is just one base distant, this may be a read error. The CDR3 DNA sequence: TGTGCCAGCAGCGTACAGAGGGAAAGCTACACCTTC. Translation: CASSVQRESYTF. This chain joins TRBV7-8 and TRBJ1-2; the D is unclear. Between the trimmed V and J ends, which lost 5 bases and 9 bases, there was a span of 13 bases. CDR1 SGHVS and CDR2 FQNEAQ come from the germline V gene. This CDR3 comprises 12 residues.

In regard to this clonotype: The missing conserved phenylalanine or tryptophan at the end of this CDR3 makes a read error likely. This CDR3 is CSAKGARAGSYNDQFL. The CDR3 DNA sequence: TGCAGTGCTAAAGGTGCTCGGGCGGGCTCCTACAATGATCAGTTCTTA. The rearrangement links TRBV20-1 to TRBJ2-1, with D possibly being TRBD2 (5 bases). The CDR3 covers 16 residues. Germline values: CDR1 DFQATT, CDR2 SNEGSKA (reference sequence).

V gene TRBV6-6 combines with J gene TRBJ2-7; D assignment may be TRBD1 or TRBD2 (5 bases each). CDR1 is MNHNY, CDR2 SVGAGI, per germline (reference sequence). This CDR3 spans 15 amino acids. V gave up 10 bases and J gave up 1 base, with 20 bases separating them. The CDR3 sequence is CAIKRPGTASYEQYF. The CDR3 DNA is TGTGCCATCAAAAGACCAGGGACCGCATCCTACGAGCAGTACTTC.